The sequence of this T cell receptor beta chain was determined in a study of T cells in Graves' hyperthyroidism and ophthalmopathy. Study overall: It was at initial diagnosis, before any treatment, that peripheral blood was collected.

The CDR3 runs to 14 residues. Germline V gene sequence: CDR1 MNHEY, CDR2 SMNVEV (reference sequence). The V gene end was trimmed by 7 bases and the J gene end by 9 bases; junction bases not matched to a gene: 5. This clonotype was seen at least ten times. Its antigen remains unidentified. Stability of Graves' hyperthyroidism was defined as absent ophthalmopathy progression within 18 months. Uncontrolled infection, other autoimmune disease, pregnancy or lactation disqualified patients from enrolment. Overall study findings and caveats: Expanded thyroid clonotypes (above 0.001) were mostly also found in blood.

Amplified regions were TCR beta CDR3 sequences from RNA transcripts. The TCR CDR3 first-round RT-PCR relied on the HTBI primer set. TCRdb re-derived calls from the multiplex PCR reads in MiXCR, one entry per CDR3 protein. The sample includes around 300,000 distinct CDR3 sequences, approximately 13% seen only once; the top ten take 6.5% to 10%. The V gene is TRBV27, the J gene TRBJ2-1; 14 bases are a match to TRBD2. What was sequenced was blood. The TCR comes from a middle-aged woman with Graves' hyperthyroidism. The DNA for the CDR3 is TGTGCCAGCACAACGGGACTAGCGGGAGCTGAGCAGTTCTTC. Translating gives CASTTGLAGAEQFF.